This T cell receptor beta chain was sequenced for a study of T cell repertoires in cytomegalovirus infection. For the study at large: As its CMV epitopes, the study selected recently identified HLA-C-restricted and well-studied HLA-B-restricted targets. Indications came from public TCR beta signatures; they pointed to CMV infection and to a matching HLA type.

TCRdb re-called the reads through MiXCR, storing one row per CDR3 protein. The data hold approximately 730,000 distinct CDR3 sequences, with around 35% observed a single time. The CDR3 has 14 amino acids. The germline gives CDR1 KGHSH, CDR2 LQKENI. This clonotype is a singleton in its sample. Antigen specificity is unknown. A read error may account for a junction end that differs from germline. V usage is TRBV18 and J usage is TRBJ2-1; D gene unclear. The sample consisted of cultured PBMCs, taken from culture after CMV antigen stimulation. This receptor was obtained from a human donor in good health (CMV status not recorded). Some clones in this sample may be carry-over from other donors' samples. The CDR3 spells CANSPPTKGNEQFF. The CDR3 DNA is TGTGCCAACTCACCACCTACGAAGGGCAATGAGCAGTTCTTC.